The rows below give T cell receptor beta chains drawn from one sample of a study of blood T cell repertoires in COVID-19. The table came from immunoSEQ multiplex PCR; TCRdb's copy has only in-frame clones and leaves some out. The sample contains about 200,000 clones, 82% of which appear only once. Sequenced: PBMCs or T cells enriched from blood (not recorded which). These receptors originate from a man aged 40-49 years who had recovered from COVID-19. Both conserved end residues are part of each CDR3. A D gene is named only where the DNA matches it firmly. Part of the rows lack a size; the others show once, few, many or a class for expanded clones.

cdr3_length: 14
clone_size: NA
d_call: TRBD2
j_call: TRBJ2-3
v_call: TRBV7-3
cdr3_aa: CASSFSGLAGGQYF
cdr3_nt: TGTGCCAGCAGCTTCTCGGGACTAGCGGGAGGGCAGTATTTT

cdr3_length: 15
clone_size: NA
d_call: TRBD1
j_call: TRBJ2-1
v_call: TRBV7-9
cdr3_aa: CASSLGQGILDEQFF
cdr3_nt: TGTGCCAGCAGTCTAGGACAGGGGATTTTGGATGAGCAGTTCTTC

cdr3_length: 12
clone_size: NA
d_call: TRBD2
j_call: TRBJ2-1
v_call: TRBV18
cdr3_aa: CASSPDGRVSFF
cdr3_nt: TGTGCCAGCTCACCAGACGGGAGGGTGTCGTTCTTC

cdr3_length: 13
clone_size: NA
d_call: NA
j_call: TRBJ2-3
v_call: TRBV4-3
cdr3_aa: CASSPRELDTQYF
cdr3_nt: TGCGCCAGCAGCCCCCGGGAGTTGGATACGCAGTATTTT

cdr3_length: 18
clone_size: once
d_call: NA
j_call: TRBJ2-2
v_call: TRBV6-2/TRBV6-3
cdr3_aa: CASSYSMVGNTNTGELFF
cdr3_nt: TGTGCCAGCAGTTACTCGATGGTGGGCAACACGAACACCGGGGAGCTGTTTTTT

cdr3_length: 15
clone_size: NA
d_call: TRBD2
j_call: TRBJ2-1
v_call: TRBV5-1
cdr3_aa: CASGLAGGSYNEQFF
cdr3_nt: TGCGCCAGCGGTTTAGCGGGAGGCTCCTACAATGAGCAGTTCTTC

cdr3_length: 12
clone_size: NA
d_call: NA
j_call: TRBJ2-7
v_call: TRBV5-3
cdr3_aa: CASLLIPYEQYF
cdr3_nt: TGTGCCAGTCTACTAATTCCCTACGAGCAGTACTTC

cdr3_length: 15
clone_size: once
d_call: TRBD1
j_call: TRBJ1-1
v_call: TRBV27
cdr3_aa: CASKQGAGADTEAFF
cdr3_nt: TGTGCCAGCAAGCAGGGGGCGGGGGCGGACACTGAAGCTTTCTTT

cdr3_length: 16
clone_size: few
d_call: TRBD2
j_call: TRBJ2-3
v_call: TRBV7-2
cdr3_aa: CASSFNRRTSGGTQYF
cdr3_nt: TGTGCCAGCAGCTTCAACCGACGGACTAGCGGGGGGACGCAGTATTTT

cdr3_length: 15
clone_size: once
d_call: NA
j_call: TRBJ1-2
v_call: TRBV9
cdr3_aa: CASSVDSGTGDGYTF
cdr3_nt: TGTGCCAGCAGCGTAGACTCAGGGACTGGGGATGGCTACACCTTC

cdr3_length: 15
clone_size: once
d_call: NA
j_call: TRBJ1-1
v_call: TRBV21-1
cdr3_aa: CASSSPGHSNTEAFF
cdr3_nt: TGTGCCAGCAGCTCCCCGGGACATTCGAACACTGAAGCTTTCTTT

cdr3_length: 18
clone_size: once
d_call: NA
j_call: TRBJ2-5
v_call: TRBV4-3
cdr3_aa: CASSQDWGTLRVVETQYF
cdr3_nt: TGCGCCAGCAGCCAAGATTGGGGGACACTCAGAGTTGTTGAGACCCAGTACTTC

cdr3_length: 14
clone_size: NA
d_call: NA
j_call: TRBJ2-5
v_call: TRBV6-5
cdr3_aa: CASSYWAGQETQYF
cdr3_nt: TGTGCCAGCAGTTACTGGGCAGGGCAAGAGACCCAGTACTTC

cdr3_length: 16
clone_size: NA
d_call: NA
j_call: TRBJ1-5
v_call: TRBV5-1
cdr3_aa: CASSLDPSSPNQPQHF
cdr3_nt: TGCGCCAGCAGCTTGGATCCCAGTAGCCCGAATCAGCCCCAGCATTTT

cdr3_length: 15
clone_size: few
d_call: TRBD1
j_call: TRBJ1-5
v_call: TRBV4-2
cdr3_aa: CASRQGEDSNQPQHF
cdr3_nt: TGTGCCAGCAGGCAGGGGGAGGACAGCAATCAGCCCCAGCATTTT

cdr3_length: 16
clone_size: NA
d_call: NA
j_call: TRBJ2-1
v_call: TRBV7-7
cdr3_aa: CASSLVQGDSYNEQFF
cdr3_nt: TGTGCCAGCAGCTTAGTACAGGGTGATAGCTACAATGAGCAGTTCTTC

cdr3_length: 14
clone_size: once
d_call: TRBD2
j_call: TRBJ2-1
v_call: TRBV11-2
cdr3_aa: CASSAASGINEQFF
cdr3_nt: TGTGCCAGCAGCGCCGCTAGCGGGATCAATGAGCAGTTCTTC

cdr3_length: 16
clone_size: NA
d_call: TRBD2
j_call: TRBJ2-1
v_call: TRBV9
cdr3_aa: CASSVLGLAGVNEQFF
cdr3_nt: TGTGCCAGCAGCGTACTCGGTCTAGCGGGAGTAAATGAGCAGTTCTTC

cdr3_length: 17
clone_size: NA
d_call: NA
j_call: TRBJ2-1
v_call: TRBV5-1
cdr3_aa: CASSLAQGSGGYNEQFF
cdr3_nt: TGCGCCAGCAGCTTGGCCCAGGGATCCGGGGGATACAATGAGCAGTTCTTC

cdr3_length: 18
clone_size: NA
d_call: TRBD1
j_call: TRBJ1-1
v_call: TRBV4-1
cdr3_aa: CASSQAHLTGGENTEAFF
cdr3_nt: TGCGCCAGCAGCCAAGCTCATTTGACAGGGGGCGAGAACACTGAAGCTTTCTTT

cdr3_length: 15
clone_size: NA
d_call: NA
j_call: TRBJ2-2
v_call: TRBV7-2
cdr3_aa: CASSLDGVGTGELFF
cdr3_nt: TGTGCCAGCAGCTTAGACGGGGTGGGCACCGGGGAGCTGTTTTTT

cdr3_length: 15
clone_size: NA
d_call: TRBD1
j_call: TRBJ1-5
v_call: TRBV5-4
cdr3_aa: CASSLGTGRDQPQHF
cdr3_nt: TGTGCCAGCAGCTTGGGGACAGGGAGGGATCAGCCCCAGCATTTT

cdr3_length: 14
clone_size: NA
d_call: TRBD2
j_call: TRBJ2-3
v_call: TRBV5-1
cdr3_aa: CASKPGRAADTQYF
cdr3_nt: TGCGCCAGCAAACCCGGGAGGGCCGCAGATACGCAGTATTTT

cdr3_length: 16
clone_size: NA
d_call: TRBD2
j_call: TRBJ2-3
v_call: TRBV10-3
cdr3_aa: CAIALGLAGSTDTQYF
cdr3_nt: TGTGCCATCGCACTCGGACTAGCGGGCAGCACAGATACGCAGTATTTT

cdr3_length: 14
clone_size: NA
d_call: TRBD1
j_call: TRBJ1-1
v_call: TRBV9
cdr3_aa: CASSLRDREEEAFF
cdr3_nt: TGTGCCAGCAGCTTACGGGACAGGGAGGAAGAAGCTTTCTTT

cdr3_length: 16
clone_size: NA
d_call: TRBD1
j_call: TRBJ2-3
v_call: TRBV11-1
cdr3_aa: CASSFRTGGSTDTQYF
cdr3_nt: TGTGCCAGCAGCTTCCGGACAGGGGGAAGCACAGATACGCAGTATTTT

cdr3_length: 16
clone_size: NA
d_call: TRBD1
j_call: TRBJ1-3
v_call: TRBV9
cdr3_aa: CASSSSGTGSGNTIYF
cdr3_nt: TGTGCCAGCAGCAGCTCCGGGACAGGGTCCGGAAACACCATATATTTT

cdr3_length: 16
clone_size: NA
d_call: NA
j_call: TRBJ1-1
v_call: TRBV3-1/TRBV3-2
cdr3_aa: CASSQEWLSSNTEAFF
cdr3_nt: TGTGCCAGCAGCCAAGAGTGGTTGAGTAGCAACACTGAAGCTTTCTTT

cdr3_length: 17
clone_size: NA
d_call: NA
j_call: TRBJ1-4
v_call: TRBV5-1
cdr3_aa: CASSLTRGPATNEKLFF
cdr3_nt: TGCGCCAGCAGCTTGACCAGGGGCCCGGCAACTAATGAAAAACTGTTTTTT

cdr3_length: 10
clone_size: NA
d_call: NA
j_call: TRBJ2-5
v_call: TRBV10-1
cdr3_aa: CATTTLTQYF
cdr3_nt: TGCGCCACCACCACTCTGACCCAGTACTTC

cdr3_length: 15
clone_size: NA
d_call: TRBD1
j_call: TRBJ2-2
v_call: TRBV5-4
cdr3_aa: CASSIGQGNTGELFF
cdr3_nt: TGTGCCAGCAGCATAGGACAGGGCAACACCGGGGAGCTGTTTTTT

cdr3_length: 13
clone_size: NA
d_call: TRBD2
j_call: TRBJ2-7
v_call: TRBV24-1
cdr3_aa: CATRASGSYEQYF
cdr3_nt: TGTGCCACCAGAGCTAGCGGCTCCTACGAGCAGTACTTC

cdr3_length: 14
clone_size: NA
d_call: NA
j_call: TRBJ1-2
v_call: TRBV9
cdr3_aa: CASSGPPTDNGYTF
cdr3_nt: TGTGCCAGCAGCGGTCCTCCGACAGATAATGGCTACACCTTC

cdr3_length: 18
clone_size: NA
d_call: NA
j_call: TRBJ2-7
v_call: TRBV11-2
cdr3_aa: CASSLGGVLPTSSYEQYF
cdr3_nt: TGTGCCAGCAGCTTAGGGGGGGTCCTCCCCACGAGCTCCTACGAGCAGTACTTC

cdr3_length: 15
clone_size: NA
d_call: TRBD2
j_call: TRBJ2-1
v_call: TRBV6-5
cdr3_aa: CASSFSGRGSDEQFF
cdr3_nt: TGTGCCAGCAGTTTCAGCGGGAGGGGGTCCGATGAGCAGTTCTTC

cdr3_length: 16
clone_size: NA
d_call: TRBD2
j_call: TRBJ2-1
v_call: TRBV7-9
cdr3_aa: CASSSLSGSLNNEQFF
cdr3_nt: TGTGCCAGCAGCAGTTTAAGCGGGAGTTTGAACAATGAGCAGTTCTTC

cdr3_length: 18
clone_size: NA
d_call: NA
j_call: TRBJ1-3
v_call: TRBV9
cdr3_aa: CASSVATGPGVSGNTIYF
cdr3_nt: TGTGCCAGCAGCGTAGCTACGGGACCGGGAGTCTCTGGAAACACCATATATTTT

cdr3_length: 16
clone_size: NA
d_call: TRBD1
j_call: TRBJ1-2
v_call: TRBV5-1
cdr3_aa: CASSPNAGTGAYGYTF
cdr3_nt: TGCGCCAGCAGCCCCAACGCCGGGACAGGGGCTTATGGCTACACCTTC

cdr3_length: 15
clone_size: once
d_call: TRBD1
j_call: TRBJ2-2
v_call: TRBV11-3
cdr3_aa: CASSTNPQGAGELFF
cdr3_nt: TGTGCCAGCAGCACCAATCCGCAGGGGGCCGGGGAGCTGTTTTTT

cdr3_length: 13
clone_size: NA
d_call: NA
j_call: TRBJ2-1
v_call: TRBV7-2
cdr3_aa: CASSFTTGNEQFF
cdr3_nt: TGTGCCAGCAGCTTCACCACTGGTAATGAGCAGTTCTTC

cdr3_length: 12
clone_size: few
d_call: NA
j_call: TRBJ2-2
v_call: TRBV28
cdr3_aa: CATVGAKGELFF
cdr3_nt: TGTGCCACCGTAGGGGCGAAAGGGGAGCTGTTTTTT

cdr3_length: 14
clone_size: NA
d_call: NA
j_call: TRBJ1-5
v_call: TRBV2
cdr3_aa: CASTEEGGYQPQHF
cdr3_nt: TGTGCCAGCACCGAAGAGGGAGGGTATCAGCCCCAGCATTTT

cdr3_length: 13
clone_size: NA
d_call: NA
j_call: TRBJ1-4
v_call: TRBV10-3
cdr3_aa: CAIAGQMNEKLFF
cdr3_nt: TGTGCCATCGCCGGACAGATGAATGAAAAACTGTTTTTT

cdr3_length: 11
clone_size: NA
d_call: TRBD1
j_call: TRBJ2-2
v_call: TRBV7-6
cdr3_aa: CASQGVGELFF
cdr3_nt: TGTGCCAGCCAGGGGGTCGGGGAGCTGTTTTTT

cdr3_length: 15
clone_size: NA
d_call: TRBD1
j_call: TRBJ1-5
v_call: TRBV30
cdr3_aa: CAWSLGQGSWQPQHF
cdr3_nt: TGTGCCTGGAGCCTGGGACAGGGTAGTTGGCAGCCCCAGCATTTT

cdr3_length: 12
clone_size: NA
d_call: NA
j_call: TRBJ1-1
v_call: TRBV29-1
cdr3_aa: CSALGGNTEAFF
cdr3_nt: TGCAGCGCCTTGGGGGGGAACACTGAAGCTTTCTTT

cdr3_length: 17
clone_size: NA
d_call: TRBD1
j_call: TRBJ1-5
v_call: TRBV19
cdr3_aa: CASSPGTGQLLNQPQHF
cdr3_nt: TGTGCCAGTAGTCCTGGGACAGGGCAGCTTCTAAATCAGCCCCAGCATTTT

cdr3_length: 15
clone_size: NA
d_call: TRBD2
j_call: TRBJ2-5
v_call: TRBV5-1
cdr3_aa: CASSLQTSGQETQYF
cdr3_nt: TGCGCCAGCAGCTTGCAGACTAGCGGGCAAGAGACCCAGTACTTC

cdr3_length: 15
clone_size: NA
d_call: TRBD1
j_call: TRBJ1-5
v_call: TRBV19
cdr3_aa: CASSRTGQNGQPQHF
cdr3_nt: TGTGCCAGTAGTAGAACGGGACAGAACGGCCAGCCCCAGCATTTT

cdr3_length: 17
clone_size: NA
d_call: TRBD2
j_call: TRBJ2-3
v_call: TRBV5-1
cdr3_aa: CASSWPIAGGSTDTQYF
cdr3_nt: TGCGCCAGCAGCTGGCCCATAGCGGGAGGCAGCACAGATACGCAGTATTTT

cdr3_length: 12
clone_size: few
d_call: NA
j_call: TRBJ1-1
v_call: TRBV27
cdr3_aa: CASRTGGTEAFF
cdr3_nt: TGTGCCAGTCGAACGGGGGGCACTGAAGCTTTCTTT

cdr3_length: 14
clone_size: NA
d_call: NA
j_call: TRBJ2-1
v_call: TRBV14
cdr3_aa: CASSQGQLYNEQFF
cdr3_nt: TGTGCCAGCAGCCAAGGACAGCTTTACAATGAGCAGTTCTTC

cdr3_length: 20
clone_size: NA
d_call: TRBD2
j_call: TRBJ2-2
v_call: TRBV18
cdr3_aa: CASSPIPGLAGASDTGELFF
cdr3_nt: TGTGCCAGCTCACCTATACCGGGACTAGCGGGAGCATCGGACACCGGGGAGCTGTTTTTT